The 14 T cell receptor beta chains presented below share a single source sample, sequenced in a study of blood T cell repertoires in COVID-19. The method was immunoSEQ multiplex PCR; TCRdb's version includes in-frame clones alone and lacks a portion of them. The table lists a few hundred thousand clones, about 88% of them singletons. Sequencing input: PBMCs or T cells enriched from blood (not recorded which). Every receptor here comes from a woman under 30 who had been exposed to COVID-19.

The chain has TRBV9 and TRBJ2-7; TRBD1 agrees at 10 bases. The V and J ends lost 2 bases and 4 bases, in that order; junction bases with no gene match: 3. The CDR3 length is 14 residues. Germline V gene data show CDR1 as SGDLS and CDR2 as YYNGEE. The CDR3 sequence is CASSVTDRGYEQYF. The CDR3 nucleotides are TGTGCCAGCAGCGTGACGGACAGGGGGTACGAGCAGTACTTC.

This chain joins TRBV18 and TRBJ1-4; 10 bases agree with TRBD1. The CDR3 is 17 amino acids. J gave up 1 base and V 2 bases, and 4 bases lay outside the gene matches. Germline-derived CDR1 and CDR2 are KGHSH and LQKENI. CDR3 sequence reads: CASSPRDRGVTNEKLFF. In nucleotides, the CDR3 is TGTGCCAGCTCACCAAGGGACAGGGGAGTAACTAATGAAAAACTGTTTTTT.

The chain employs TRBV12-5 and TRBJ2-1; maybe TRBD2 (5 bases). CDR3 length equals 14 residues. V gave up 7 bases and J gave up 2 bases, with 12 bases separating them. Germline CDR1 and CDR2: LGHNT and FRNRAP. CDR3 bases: TGTGCTAGTGCCAACTCGGGGACCTACAATGAGCAGTTCTTC. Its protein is CASANSGTYNEQFF.

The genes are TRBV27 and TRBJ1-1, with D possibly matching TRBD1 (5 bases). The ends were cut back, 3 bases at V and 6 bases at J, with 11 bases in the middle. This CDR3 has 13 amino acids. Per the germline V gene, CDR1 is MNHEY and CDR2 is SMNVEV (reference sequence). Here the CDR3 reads CASSFLGEAEAFF. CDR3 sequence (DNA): TGTGCCAGCAGTTTCTTGGGGGAGGCTGAAGCTTTCTTT.

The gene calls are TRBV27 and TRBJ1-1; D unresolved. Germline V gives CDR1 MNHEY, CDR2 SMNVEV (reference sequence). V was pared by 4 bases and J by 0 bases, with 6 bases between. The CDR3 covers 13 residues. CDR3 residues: CASSSVLNTEAFF. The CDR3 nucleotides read TGTGCCAGCAGTTCCGTGTTGAACACTGAAGCTTTCTTT.

The CDR3 here is CASSAELNTEAFF. The CDR3 nucleotides are TGTGCCAGCAGCGCCGAGTTAAACACTGAAGCTTTCTTT. V is TRBV11-2 and J is TRBJ1-1; D gene unclear. The CDR3 covers 13 residues. CDR1 and CDR2 (germline): SGHAT, FQNNGV. Trimming removed 5 bases from V and 2 bases from J, with 9 bases in between. Drawing the rest from reference TRBV11-2 and TRBJ1-1, the complete variable domain is EAGVAQSPRYKIIEKRQSVAFWCNPISGHATLYWYQQILGQGPKLLIQFQNNGVVDDSQLPKDRFSAERLKGVDSTLKIQPAKLEDSAVYLCASSAELNTEAFFGQGTRLTVV.

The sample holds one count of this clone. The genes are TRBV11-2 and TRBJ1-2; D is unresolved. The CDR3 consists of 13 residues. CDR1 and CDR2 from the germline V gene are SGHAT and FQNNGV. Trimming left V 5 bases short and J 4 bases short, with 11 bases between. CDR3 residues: CASSPRWAYGYTF. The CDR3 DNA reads TGTGCCAGCAGCCCCCGGTGGGCCTATGGCTACACCTTC. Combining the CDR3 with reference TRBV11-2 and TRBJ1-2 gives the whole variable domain EAGVAQSPRYKIIEKRQSVAFWCNPISGHATLYWYQQILGQGPKLLIQFQNNGVVDDSQLPKDRFSAERLKGVDSTLKIQPAKLEDSAVYLCASSPRWAYGYTFGSGTRLTVV.

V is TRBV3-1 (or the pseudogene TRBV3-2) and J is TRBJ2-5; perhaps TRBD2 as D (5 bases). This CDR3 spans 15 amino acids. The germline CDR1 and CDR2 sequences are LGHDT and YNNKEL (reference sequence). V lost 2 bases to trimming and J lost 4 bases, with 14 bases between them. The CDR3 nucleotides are TGTGCCAGCAGCCAACCCGCGGGTGGCAGAGAGACCCAGTACTTC. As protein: CASSQPAGGRETQYF.

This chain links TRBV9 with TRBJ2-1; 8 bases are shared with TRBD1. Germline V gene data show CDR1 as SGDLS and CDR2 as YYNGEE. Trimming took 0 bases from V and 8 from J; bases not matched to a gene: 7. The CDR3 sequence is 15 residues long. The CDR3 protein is CASSVETGEIYEQFF. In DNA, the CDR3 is TGTGCCAGCAGCGTAGAGACAGGGGAAATCTATGAGCAGTTCTTC.

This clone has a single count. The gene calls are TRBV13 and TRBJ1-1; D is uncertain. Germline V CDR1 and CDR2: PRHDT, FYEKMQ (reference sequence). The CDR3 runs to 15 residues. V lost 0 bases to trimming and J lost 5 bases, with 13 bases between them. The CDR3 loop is CASSLGRGGRTEAFF. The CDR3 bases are TGTGCCAGCAGCTTAGGGCGGGGAGGTAGGACTGAAGCTTTCTTT.

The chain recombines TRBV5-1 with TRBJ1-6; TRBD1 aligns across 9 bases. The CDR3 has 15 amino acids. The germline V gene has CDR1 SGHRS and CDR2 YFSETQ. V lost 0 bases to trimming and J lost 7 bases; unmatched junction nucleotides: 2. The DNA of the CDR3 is TGCGCCAGCAGCTTGGCGACAGGGGGAAATTCACCCCTCCACTTT. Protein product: CASSLATGGNSPLHF.

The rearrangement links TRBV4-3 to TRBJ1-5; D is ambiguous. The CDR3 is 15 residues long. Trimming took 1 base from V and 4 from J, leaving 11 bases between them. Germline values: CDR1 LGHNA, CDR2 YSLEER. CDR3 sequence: CASSQGFGQNQPQHF. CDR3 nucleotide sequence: TGCGCCAGCAGCCAAGGGTTTGGTCAGAATCAGCCCCAGCATTTT.

The DNA of the CDR3 is TGTGCCAGCTCACAGACGGGGAACACTGAAGCTTTCTTT. As protein: CASSQTGNTEAFF. This chain uses TRBV18 with TRBJ1-1; D gene unclear. Trimming left V 4 bases short and J 1 base short, with 7 bases between. CDR3 length: 13 amino acids. Germline V gene sequence: CDR1 KGHSH, CDR2 LQKENI.

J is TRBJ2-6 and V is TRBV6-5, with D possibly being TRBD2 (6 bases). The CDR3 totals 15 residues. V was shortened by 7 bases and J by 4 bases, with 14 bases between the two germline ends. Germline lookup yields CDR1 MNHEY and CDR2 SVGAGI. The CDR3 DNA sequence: TGTGCCAGCACCATACTAGCATCAGGGGCCAACGTCCTGACTTTC. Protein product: CASTILASGANVLTF.